This TCR beta chain derives from a study of shared clonotypes between healthy human individuals. Concerning this clone: Its antigen is not identified.

The assay was carried out at the deep level. Authors' methods: ImmunoSEQ supplied junction-only sequences lacking quality scores, so filtering was different. Sequencing was performed with immunoSEQ multiplex PCR; in TCRdb, only in-frame clones are kept and a portion is missing. D and trimming come from the DNA, and the V and J calls and clone size come from that table. The sample carries roughly 1,500,000 clones, approximately 98.5% recorded once. Everyone who donated was a Caucasian adult who lived in Nashville, Tennessee. V lost 2 bases to trimming and J lost 1 base, with 8 bases between them. This CDR3 comprises 13 residues. The germline V gene has CDR1 GTSNPN and CDR2 SVGIG (reference sequence). Study results and caveats: Researchers found naive subsets generally carried larger estimated richness than memory subsets.

This receptor was obtained from a man aged 30 to 45 in good health. Sequenced sample: naive CD4+ T cells sorted from blood. This sample's subset: CD45RA+ positively selected. The chain links TRBV30 to TRBJ1-1; no firm D call. The CDR3 region has the DNA TGTGCCTGGAGTAAAACGCCGAACACTGAAGCTTTCTTT. Its protein product is CAWSKTPNTEAFF. Supplemented by reference TRBV30 and TRBJ1-1, the full variable domain reads SQTIHQWPATLVQPVGSPLSLECTVEGTSNPNLYWYRQAAGRGLQLLFYSVGIGQISSEVPQNLSASRPQDRQFILSSKKLLLSDSGFYLCAWSKTPNTEAFFGQGTRLTVV.